Listed below are T cell receptor beta chains from one sample, sequenced in a study of blood T cell repertoires in COVID-19. Sequenced by immunoSEQ multiplex PCR; TCRdb stores in-frame clones only, minus some. The sample lists 45,000 to 60,000 clones; roughly 86% were seen once. Sequenced material: peripheral blood. The source of these receptors is a man aged 55 to 70 with active or convalescent COVID-19. The CDR3 runs from the conserved cysteine through the conserved F or W. The order of the fields is clone size, V gene, J gene, D gene, CDR3 protein, CDR3 DNA. A D gene is named only where the DNA matches it firmly. The size field is filled for only some rows; it gives once, few, many or a size class.

abundance: .; v_gene: TRBV30; j_gene: TRBJ1-1; d_gene: TRBD1; CDR3aa: CAWSVQGADEAFF; CDR3nt: TGTGCCTGGAGTGTTCAGGGGGCGGATGAAGCTTTCTTT
abundance: once; v_gene: TRBV21-1; j_gene: TRBJ1-5; d_gene: .; CDR3aa: CASSMLGAFRGTGSNQPQHF; CDR3nt: TGTGCCAGCAGCATGTTGGGGGCTTTTCGTGGGACAGGAAGCAATCAGCCCCAGCATTTT
abundance: .; v_gene: TRBV11-2; j_gene: TRBJ2-2; d_gene: .; CDR3aa: CASSPQLVSGELFF; CDR3nt: TGTGCCAGCAGCCCTCAACTAGTATCCGGGGAGCTGTTTTTT
abundance: .; v_gene: TRBV28; j_gene: TRBJ1-2; d_gene: .; CDR3aa: CASSADRLYGYTF; CDR3nt: TGTGCCAGCAGTGCCGACAGGCTCTATGGCTACACCTTC
abundance: .; v_gene: TRBV28; j_gene: TRBJ1-5; d_gene: .; CDR3aa: CASSGTVVVNQPQHF; CDR3nt: TGTGCCAGCAGCGGGACTGTCGTGGTCAATCAGCCCCAGCATTTT
abundance: .; v_gene: TRBV6-5; j_gene: TRBJ1-1; d_gene: .; CDR3aa: CASSSQSQAEAFF; CDR3nt: TGTGCCAGCAGCTCCCAGTCGCAGGCTGAAGCTTTCTTT
abundance: .; v_gene: TRBV7-2; j_gene: TRBJ1-6; d_gene: TRBD1; CDR3aa: CASSSGQGGSPLHF; CDR3nt: TGTGCCAGCAGCTCGGGACAGGGGGGATCACCCCTCCACTTT
abundance: .; v_gene: TRBV12-3/TRBV12-4; j_gene: TRBJ1-3; d_gene: .; CDR3aa: CASSFEGNTIYF; CDR3nt: TGTGCCAGCAGTTTTGAGGGAAACACCATATATTTT
abundance: .; v_gene: TRBV23-1; j_gene: TRBJ1-6; d_gene: TRBD1; CDR3aa: CASSHLGQENSPLHF; CDR3nt: TGCGCCAGCAGTCATTTGGGACAGGAAAATTCACCCCTCCACTTT
abundance: .; v_gene: TRBV5-4; j_gene: TRBJ1-2; d_gene: TRBD1; CDR3aa: CASSFGTGKGYGYTF; CDR3nt: TGTGCCAGCAGCTTTGGGACAGGGAAAGGCTATGGCTACACCTTC
abundance: .; v_gene: TRBV28; j_gene: TRBJ2-3; d_gene: TRBD2; CDR3aa: CASSQLAGYTDTQYF; CDR3nt: TGTGCCAGCAGCCAACTAGCGGGGTACACAGATACGCAGTATTTT
abundance: .; v_gene: TRBV7-9; j_gene: TRBJ2-3; d_gene: .; CDR3aa: CASSPRDTQYF; CDR3nt: TGTGCCAGCAGCCCTAGGGATACGCAGTATTTT
abundance: few; v_gene: TRBV5-1; j_gene: TRBJ1-2; d_gene: .; CDR3aa: CASSLEGGGGYTF; CDR3nt: TGCGCCAGCAGCTTGGAAGGGGGTGGAGGCTACACCTTC
abundance: .; v_gene: TRBV10-3; j_gene: TRBJ1-4; d_gene: .; CDR3aa: CAISERHRAEKLFF; CDR3nt: TGTGCCATCAGTGAACGCCACAGGGCTGAAAAACTGTTTTTT
abundance: .; v_gene: TRBV5-1; j_gene: TRBJ2-7; d_gene: TRBD1; CDR3aa: CASSLEPGQGGSDAYEQYF; CDR3nt: TGCGCCAGCAGCTTAGAACCGGGACAGGGGGGATCTGACGCCTACGAGCAGTACTTC
abundance: .; v_gene: TRBV18; j_gene: TRBJ2-2; d_gene: .; CDR3aa: CASSLIRDTGELFF; CDR3nt: TGTGCCAGCTCACTTATCAGGGATACCGGGGAGCTGTTTTTT
abundance: .; v_gene: TRBV30; j_gene: TRBJ2-1; d_gene: TRBD2; CDR3aa: CAWRLLAGSSYNEQFF; CDR3nt: TGTGCCTGGAGACTACTAGCGGGGAGCTCCTACAATGAGCAGTTCTTC
abundance: .; v_gene: TRBV7-2; j_gene: TRBJ1-6; d_gene: .; CDR3aa: CASSRRNSPLHF; CDR3nt: TGTGCCAGCAGTCGGAGAAATTCACCCCTCCACTTT